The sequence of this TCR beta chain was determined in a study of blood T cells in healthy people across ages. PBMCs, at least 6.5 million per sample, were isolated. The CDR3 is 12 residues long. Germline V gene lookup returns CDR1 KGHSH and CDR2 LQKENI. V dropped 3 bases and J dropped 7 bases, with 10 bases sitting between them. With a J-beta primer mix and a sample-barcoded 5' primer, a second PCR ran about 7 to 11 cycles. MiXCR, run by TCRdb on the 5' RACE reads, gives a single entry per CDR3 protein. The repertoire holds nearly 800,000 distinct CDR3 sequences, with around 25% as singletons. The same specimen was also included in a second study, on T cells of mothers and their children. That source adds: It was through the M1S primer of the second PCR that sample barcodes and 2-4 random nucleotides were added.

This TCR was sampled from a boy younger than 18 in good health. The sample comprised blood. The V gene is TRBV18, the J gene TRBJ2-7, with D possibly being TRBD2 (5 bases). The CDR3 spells CASSPGSEEQYF. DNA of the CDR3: TGTGCCAGCTCACCGGGGAGCGAAGAGCAGTACTTC.